This TCR beta chain is from a study of cytomegalovirus exposure and HLA in healthy donors. Trimming removed 1 base at V and 5 bases at J, with 14 bases between. Germline lookup yields CDR1 MNHEY and CDR2 SVGAGI. The CDR3 consists of 15 residues. 13 Jbeta primers and 60 Vbeta primers were used for the PCR. Clones were read by immunoSEQ multiplex PCR, and TCRdb kept only the in-frame ones, dropping some. In the table there are about 230,000 clones, 80% to 90% of which are singletons. Input material: PBMCs. The chain links TRBV6-5 to TRBJ2-5, with a possible D match to TRBD2 (6 bases). The receptor was isolated from a girl aged 2 to 10 in good health and CMV-seronegative. For the CDR3, the DNA is TGTGCCAGCAGTTACTTGGCGGGGCCACGTGAGACCCAGTACTTC. Encoded protein: CASSYLAGPRETQYF.